Reported below is one T cell receptor (beta chain). These data belong to a study of blood T cell repertoires in COVID-19. Study as a whole: Spain, Italy and the United States supplied samples that represented acute and convalescent COVID-19. The analysed material was cDNA or gDNA that came from T cells, B-cell-depleted T cells, or PBMCs.

The trim removed 4 bases at V and 4 bases at J, leaving 11 bases unmatched. CDR3 length: 17 amino acids. Germline V lookup: CDR1 MGHRA, CDR2 YSYEKL. In the authors' methods: Using reference gene primer amplification, nucleated cell counts were estimated. Assay used: immunoSEQ multiplex PCR; TCRdb lists only in-frame clones, some missing. From that table come the V and J calls and clone size; the DNA was used to work out D and trimming. The sample lists 380,000 or so clones; roughly 90% were seen once. The sequencing input was peripheral blood. V is TRBV4-1 and J is TRBJ1-2, with 11 bases lining up with TRBD1. The sequence was obtained from a middle-aged man with acute or convalescent COVID-19. DNA of the CDR3: TGCGCCAGCAGCCCTTCAAGGACAGGGGGCGGTGGCTATGGCTACACCTTC. Translated, it gives CASSPSRTGGGGYGYTF.